Listed below are T cell receptor beta chains from one sample, sequenced in a study of cytomegalovirus exposure and HLA in healthy donors. TCRdb's table, derived via immunoSEQ multiplex PCR, lists solely in-frame clones and lacks some. Among about 160,000 clones, approximately 86% were seen once, and the ten largest hold about 2.1%. The sequencing input was PBMCs. These receptor sequences come from a woman aged 18-35 years in good health and CMV-seronegative. The conserved cysteine and the conserved F or W are not part of the CDR3 here. The D gene is left open where the match is weak.

CDR3 protein: ASSDMVTTYYEQY
V gene: TRBV2
D gene: -
J gene: TRBJ2-7

CDR3 protein: ASSDRPHEQY
V gene: TRBV2
D gene: -
J gene: TRBJ2-7

CDR3 protein: SVDGTGSYEQF
V gene: TRBV29-1
D gene: TRBD1
J gene: TRBJ2-1

CDR3 protein: ASSLGGSPYEQY
V gene: TRBV27
D gene: -
J gene: TRBJ2-7

CDR3 protein: ASRIAVSSYNEQF
V gene: TRBV19
D gene: -
J gene: TRBJ2-1

CDR3 protein: ASSVASGAGETQY
V gene: TRBV9
D gene: TRBD2
J gene: TRBJ2-5

CDR3 protein: SVGAGENEAF
V gene: TRBV29-1
D gene: -
J gene: TRBJ1-1

CDR3 protein: AWSPKTGRTSEAF
V gene: TRBV30
D gene: TRBD1
J gene: TRBJ1-1

CDR3 protein: ASSLGELAGGLTDTQY
V gene: TRBV5-1
D gene: TRBD2
J gene: TRBJ2-3

CDR3 protein: ASSQDSILADLTDTQY
V gene: TRBV4-2
D gene: TRBD2
J gene: TRBJ2-3

CDR3 protein: ASSLTTGTDYGYP
V gene: TRBV5-1
D gene: TRBD1
J gene: TRBJ1-2

CDR3 protein: ASSPRGASSRNEQF
V gene: TRBV27
D gene: -
J gene: TRBJ2-1

CDR3 protein: ASSLAPDRPAYEQY
V gene: TRBV19
D gene: TRBD1
J gene: TRBJ2-7

CDR3 protein: ASSIETALGNTIY
V gene: TRBV19
D gene: -
J gene: TRBJ1-3

CDR3 protein: ASRTVKGDVSNQPQH
V gene: TRBV6-4
D gene: -
J gene: TRBJ1-5